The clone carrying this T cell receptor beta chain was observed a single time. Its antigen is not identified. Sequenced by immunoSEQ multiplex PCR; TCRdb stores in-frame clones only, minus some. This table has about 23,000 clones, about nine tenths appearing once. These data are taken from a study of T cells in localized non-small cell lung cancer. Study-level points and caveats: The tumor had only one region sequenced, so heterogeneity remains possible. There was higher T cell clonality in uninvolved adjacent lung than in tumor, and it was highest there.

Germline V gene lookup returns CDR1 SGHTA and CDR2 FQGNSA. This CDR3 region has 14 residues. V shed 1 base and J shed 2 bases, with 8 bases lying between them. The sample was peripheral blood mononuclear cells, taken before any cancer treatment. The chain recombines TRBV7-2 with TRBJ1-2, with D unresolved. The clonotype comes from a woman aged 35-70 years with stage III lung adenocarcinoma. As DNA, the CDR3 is TGTGCCAGCAGCTTAGGCGGAGAAAACTATGGCTACACCTTC. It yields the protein CASSLGGENYGYTF.